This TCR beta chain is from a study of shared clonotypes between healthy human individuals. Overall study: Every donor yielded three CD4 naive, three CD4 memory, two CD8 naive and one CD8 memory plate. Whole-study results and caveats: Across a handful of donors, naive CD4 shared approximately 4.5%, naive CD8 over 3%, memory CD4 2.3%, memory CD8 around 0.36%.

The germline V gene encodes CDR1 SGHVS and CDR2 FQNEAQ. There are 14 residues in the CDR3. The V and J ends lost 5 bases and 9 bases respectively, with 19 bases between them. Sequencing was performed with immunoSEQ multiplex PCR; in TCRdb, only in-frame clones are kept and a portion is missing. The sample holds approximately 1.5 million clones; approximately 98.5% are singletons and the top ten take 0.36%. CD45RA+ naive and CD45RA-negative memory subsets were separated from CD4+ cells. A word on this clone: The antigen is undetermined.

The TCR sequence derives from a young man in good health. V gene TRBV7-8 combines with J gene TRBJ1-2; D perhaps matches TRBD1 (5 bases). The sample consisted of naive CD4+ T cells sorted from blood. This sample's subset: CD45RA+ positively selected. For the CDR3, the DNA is TGTGCCAGCAGCCCCACAGGAAACTTTATTCGCTACACCTTC. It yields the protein CASSPTGNFIRYTF. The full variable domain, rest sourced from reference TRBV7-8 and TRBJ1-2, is GAGVSQSPRYKVAKRGQDVALRCDPISGHVSLFWYQQALGQGPEFLTYFQNEAQLDKSGLPSDRFFAERPEGSVSTLKIQRTQQEDSAVYLCASSPTGNFIRYTFGSGTRLTVV.